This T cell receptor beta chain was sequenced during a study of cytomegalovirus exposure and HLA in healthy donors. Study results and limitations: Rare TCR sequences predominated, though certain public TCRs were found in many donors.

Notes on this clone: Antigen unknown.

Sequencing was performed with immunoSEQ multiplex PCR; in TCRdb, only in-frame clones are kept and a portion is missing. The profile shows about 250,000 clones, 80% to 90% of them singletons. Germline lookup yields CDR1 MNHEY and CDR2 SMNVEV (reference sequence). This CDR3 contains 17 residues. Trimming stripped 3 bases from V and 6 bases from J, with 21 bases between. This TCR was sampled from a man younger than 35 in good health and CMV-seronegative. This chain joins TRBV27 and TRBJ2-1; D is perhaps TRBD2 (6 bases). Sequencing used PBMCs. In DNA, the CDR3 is TGTGCCAGCAGTTTCCGCGCGGACTATTTTAAAGGCAATGAGCAGTTCTTC. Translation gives CASSFRADYFKGNEQFF.